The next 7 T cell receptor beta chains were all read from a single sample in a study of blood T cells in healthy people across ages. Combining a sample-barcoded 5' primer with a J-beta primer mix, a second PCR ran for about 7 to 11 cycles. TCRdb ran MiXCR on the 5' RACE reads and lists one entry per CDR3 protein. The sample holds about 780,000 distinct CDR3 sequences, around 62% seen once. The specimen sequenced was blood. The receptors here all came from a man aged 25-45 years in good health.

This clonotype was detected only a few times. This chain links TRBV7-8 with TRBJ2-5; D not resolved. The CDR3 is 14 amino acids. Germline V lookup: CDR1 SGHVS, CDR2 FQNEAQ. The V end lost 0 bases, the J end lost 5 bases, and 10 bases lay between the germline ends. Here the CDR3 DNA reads TGTGCCAGCAGCTTAGCGGGGATGTGGGAGACCCAGTACTTC. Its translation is CASSLAGMWETQYF.

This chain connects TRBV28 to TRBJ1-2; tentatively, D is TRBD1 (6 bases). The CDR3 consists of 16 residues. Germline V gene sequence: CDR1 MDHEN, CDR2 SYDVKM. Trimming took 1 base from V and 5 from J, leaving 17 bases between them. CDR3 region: CASSLSSGGMGYGYTF. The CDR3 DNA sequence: TGTGCCAGCAGTTTATCCTCGGGGGGCATGGGTTATGGCTACACCTTC.

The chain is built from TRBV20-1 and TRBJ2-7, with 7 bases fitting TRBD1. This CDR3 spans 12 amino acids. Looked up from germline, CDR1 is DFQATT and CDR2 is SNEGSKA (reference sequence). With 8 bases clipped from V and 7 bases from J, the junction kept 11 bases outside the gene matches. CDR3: CSSSLTGEEQYF. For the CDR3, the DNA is TGCAGTTCCTCCCTTACAGGGGAAGAGCAGTACTTC.

CDR3 residues: CASSKTGFDYGYTF. In DNA form, the CDR3 reads TGCGCCAGCAGCAAAACGGGCTTCGATTATGGCTACACCTTC. This chain connects TRBV5-1 to TRBJ1-2; D is unclear. V was trimmed by 4 bases and J by 5 bases, leaving 15 bases between them. The germline CDR1 and CDR2 sequences are SGHRS and YFSETQ. CDR3 length: 14 residues.

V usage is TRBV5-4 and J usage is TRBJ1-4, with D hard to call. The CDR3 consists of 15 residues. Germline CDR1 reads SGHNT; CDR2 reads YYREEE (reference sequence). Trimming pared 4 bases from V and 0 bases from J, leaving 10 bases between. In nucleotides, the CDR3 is TGTGCCAGCAGCCTTGACATAGCAACTAATGAAAAACTGTTTTTT. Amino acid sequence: CASSLDIATNEKLFF.

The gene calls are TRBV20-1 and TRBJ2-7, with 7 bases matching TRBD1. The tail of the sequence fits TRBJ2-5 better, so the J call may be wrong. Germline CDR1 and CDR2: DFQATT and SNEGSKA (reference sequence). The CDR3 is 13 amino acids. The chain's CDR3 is CSADPGGRETQYF. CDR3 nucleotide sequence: TGCAGTGCTGACCCAGGGGGTCGAGAGACCCAGTACTTC.

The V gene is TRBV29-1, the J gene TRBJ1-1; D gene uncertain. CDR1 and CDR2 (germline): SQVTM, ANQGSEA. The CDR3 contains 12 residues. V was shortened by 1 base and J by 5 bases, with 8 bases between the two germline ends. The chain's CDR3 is CSVEGFWTEAFF. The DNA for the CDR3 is TGCAGCGTTGAAGGTTTTTGGACTGAAGCTTTCTTT.